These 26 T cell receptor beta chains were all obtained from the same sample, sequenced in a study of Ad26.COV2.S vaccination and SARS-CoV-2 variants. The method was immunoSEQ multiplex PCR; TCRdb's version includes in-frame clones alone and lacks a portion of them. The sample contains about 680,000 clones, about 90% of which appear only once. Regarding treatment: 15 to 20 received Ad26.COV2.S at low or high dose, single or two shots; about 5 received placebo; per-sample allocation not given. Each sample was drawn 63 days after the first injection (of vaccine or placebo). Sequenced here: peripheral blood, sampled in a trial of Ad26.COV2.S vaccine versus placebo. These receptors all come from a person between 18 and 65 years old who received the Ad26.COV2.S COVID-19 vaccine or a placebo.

The CDR3 region is CASSLPDRGLNEQYF. In DNA form, the CDR3 reads TGTGCCAGCAGCCTTCCGGACAGGGGGCTCAACGAGCAGTACTTC. This rearrangement joins TRBV5-6 to TRBJ2-7; TRBD1 matches at 11 bases. CDR1 and CDR2 from the germline V gene are SGHDT and YYEEEE. V lost 4 bases to trimming and J lost 5 bases; unmatched junction nucleotides: 8. The CDR3 has 15 amino acids.

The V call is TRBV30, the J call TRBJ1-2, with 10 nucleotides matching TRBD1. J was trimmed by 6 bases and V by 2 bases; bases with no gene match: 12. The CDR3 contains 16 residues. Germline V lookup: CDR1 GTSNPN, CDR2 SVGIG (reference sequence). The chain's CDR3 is CAWSLTTGTGVHGYTF. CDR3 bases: TGTGCCTGGAGTTTAACGACCGGGACAGGGGTACATGGCTACACCTTC.

The CDR3 DNA reads as TGCGCCAGCAGCTTGGCGGCTGGGGGGGACGCAGATACGCAGTATTTT. It is translated as CASSLAAGGDADTQYF. The chain joins TRBV5-1 to TRBJ2-3; TRBD2 aligns across 7 bases. CDR3 length: 16 residues. The V and J ends lost 0 bases and 4 bases, in that order; junction bases with no gene match: 8. The germline V gene has CDR1 SGHRS and CDR2 YFSETQ.

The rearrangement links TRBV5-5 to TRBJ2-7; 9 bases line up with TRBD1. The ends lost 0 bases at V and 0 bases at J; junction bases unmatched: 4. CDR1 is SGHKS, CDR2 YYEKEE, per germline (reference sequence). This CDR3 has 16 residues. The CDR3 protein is CASSLATTGGSYEQYF. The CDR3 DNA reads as TGTGCCAGCAGCTTGGCGACGACAGGGGGCTCCTACGAGCAGTACTTC.

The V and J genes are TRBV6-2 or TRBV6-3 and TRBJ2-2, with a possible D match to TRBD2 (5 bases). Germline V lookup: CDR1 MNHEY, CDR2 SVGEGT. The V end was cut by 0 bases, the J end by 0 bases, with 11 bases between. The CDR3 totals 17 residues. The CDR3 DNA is TGTGCCAGCAGTTACTCGAGTACCGGGGCGAACACCGGGGAGCTGTTTTTT. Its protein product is CASSYSSTGANTGELFF.

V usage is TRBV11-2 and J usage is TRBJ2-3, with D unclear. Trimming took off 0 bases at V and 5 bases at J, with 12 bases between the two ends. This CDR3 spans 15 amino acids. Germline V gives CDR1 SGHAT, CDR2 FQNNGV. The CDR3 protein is CASSLDSPPGDTQYF. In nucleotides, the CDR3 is TGTGCCAGCAGCTTAGATTCCCCTCCAGGAGATACGCAGTATTTT. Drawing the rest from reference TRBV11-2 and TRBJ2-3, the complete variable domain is EAGVAQSPRYKIIEKRQSVAFWCNPISGHATLYWYQQILGQGPKLLIQFQNNGVVDDSQLPKDRFSAERLKGVDSTLKIQPAKLEDSAVYLCASSLDSPPGDTQYFGPGTRLTVL.

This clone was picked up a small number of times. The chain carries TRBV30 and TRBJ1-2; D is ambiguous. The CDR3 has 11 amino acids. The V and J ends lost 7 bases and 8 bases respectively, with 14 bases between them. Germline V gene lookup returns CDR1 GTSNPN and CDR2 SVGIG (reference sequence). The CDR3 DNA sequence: TGTGCCTATTGGCCCGGAGAGGGCTACACCTTC. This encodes CAYWPGEGYTF.

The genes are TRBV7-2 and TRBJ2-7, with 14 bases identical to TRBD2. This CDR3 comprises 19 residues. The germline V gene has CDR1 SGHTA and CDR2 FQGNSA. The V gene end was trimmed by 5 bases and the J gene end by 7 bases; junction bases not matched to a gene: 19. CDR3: CASSPRGLAGANQNREQYF. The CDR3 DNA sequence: TGTGCCAGCAGCCCACGGGGACTAGCGGGAGCCAATCAAAATCGGGAGCAGTACTTC.

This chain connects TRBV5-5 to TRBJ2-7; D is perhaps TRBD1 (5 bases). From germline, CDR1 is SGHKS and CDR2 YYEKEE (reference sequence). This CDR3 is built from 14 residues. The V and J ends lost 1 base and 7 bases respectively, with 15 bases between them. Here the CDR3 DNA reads TGTGCCAGCAGCTTGTGGGGCAGGGAAGGTGAGCAGTACTTC. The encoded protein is CASSLWGREGEQYF.

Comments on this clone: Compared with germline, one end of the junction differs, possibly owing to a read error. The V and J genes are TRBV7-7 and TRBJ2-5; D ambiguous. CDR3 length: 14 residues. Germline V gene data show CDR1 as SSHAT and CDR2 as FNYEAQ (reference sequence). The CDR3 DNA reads TGTGCTAGCAGCTTATACCCAGGACAAGAGACCCAGTACTTC. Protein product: CASSLYPGQETQYF. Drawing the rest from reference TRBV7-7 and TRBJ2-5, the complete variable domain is GAGVSQSPRYKVTKRGQDVTLRCDPISSHATLYWYQQALGQGPEFLTYFNYEAQPDKSGLPSDRFSAERPEGSISTLTIQRTEQRDSAMYRCASSLYPGQETQYFGPGTRLLVL.

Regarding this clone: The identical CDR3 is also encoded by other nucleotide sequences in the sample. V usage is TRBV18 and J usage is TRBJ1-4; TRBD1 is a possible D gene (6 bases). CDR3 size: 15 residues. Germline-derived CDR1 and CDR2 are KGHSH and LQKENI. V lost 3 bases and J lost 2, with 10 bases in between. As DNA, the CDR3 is TGTGCCAGCTCACCGCGGACAGCCACTAATGAAAAACTGTTTTTT. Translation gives CASSPRTATNEKLFF.

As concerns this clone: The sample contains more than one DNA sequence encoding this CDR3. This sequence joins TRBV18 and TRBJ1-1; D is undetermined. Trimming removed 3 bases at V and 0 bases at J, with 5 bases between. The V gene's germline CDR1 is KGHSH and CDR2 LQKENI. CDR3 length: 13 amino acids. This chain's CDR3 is CASSPALNTEAFF. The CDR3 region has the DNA TGTGCCAGCTCACCCGCGTTGAACACTGAAGCTTTCTTT.

This CDR3 reads CASSIDASWGSGANVLTF. CDR3 nucleotides: TGTGCCAGTAGTATAGATGCTAGCTGGGGATCTGGGGCCAACGTCCTGACTTTC. The gene calls are TRBV19 and TRBJ2-6, with TRBD2 as a possible D gene (5 bases). Germline values: CDR1 LNHDA, CDR2 SQIVND (reference sequence). The CDR3 covers 18 residues. V lost 0 bases and J 1 base, leaving 13 bases between the germline ends.

CDR3 DNA sequence: TGTGCCAGCAGCCCATCTGGGGTAAGAACTAGCGGGAGGCCTCGGTACAATGAGCAGTTCTTC. Protein product: CASSPSGVRTSGRPRYNEQFF. The chain carries TRBV21-1 and TRBJ2-1; the table's D call, TRBD2, has no DNA check behind it. TRBV21-1 constitutes a pseudogene. This CDR3 is built from 21 residues.

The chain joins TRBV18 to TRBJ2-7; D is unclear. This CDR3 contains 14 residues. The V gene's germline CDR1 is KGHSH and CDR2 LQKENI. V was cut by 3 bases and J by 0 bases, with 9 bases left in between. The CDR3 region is CASSPSPNSYEQYF. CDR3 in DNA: TGTGCCAGCTCACCGTCACCGAACTCCTACGAGCAGTACTTC.

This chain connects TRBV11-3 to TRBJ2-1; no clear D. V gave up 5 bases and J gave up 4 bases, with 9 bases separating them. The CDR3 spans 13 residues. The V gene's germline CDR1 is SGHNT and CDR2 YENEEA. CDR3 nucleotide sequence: TGTGCCAGCAGCGCAGCGAGTTACAATGAGCAGTTCTTC. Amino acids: CASSAASYNEQFF.

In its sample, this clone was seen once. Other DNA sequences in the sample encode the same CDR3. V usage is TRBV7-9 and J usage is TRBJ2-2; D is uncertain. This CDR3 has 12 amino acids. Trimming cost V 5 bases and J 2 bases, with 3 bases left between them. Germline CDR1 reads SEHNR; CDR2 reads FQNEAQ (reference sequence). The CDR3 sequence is CASSLNTGELFF. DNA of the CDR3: TGTGCCAGCAGCCTCAACACCGGGGAGCTGTTTTTT. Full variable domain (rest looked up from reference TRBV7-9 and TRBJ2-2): DTGVSQNPRHKITKRGQNVTFRCDPISEHNRLYWYRQTLGQGPEFLTYFQNEAQLEKSRLLSDRFSAERPKGSFSTLEIQRTEQGDSAMYLCASSLNTGELFFGEGSRLTVL.

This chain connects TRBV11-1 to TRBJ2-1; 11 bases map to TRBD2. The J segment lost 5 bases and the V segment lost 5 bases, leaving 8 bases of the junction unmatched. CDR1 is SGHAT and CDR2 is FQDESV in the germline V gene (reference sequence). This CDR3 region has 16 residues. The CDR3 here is CASSDIAGGYHNEQFF. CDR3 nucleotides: TGTGCCAGCAGCGACATAGCGGGAGGGTACCACAATGAGCAGTTCTTC.

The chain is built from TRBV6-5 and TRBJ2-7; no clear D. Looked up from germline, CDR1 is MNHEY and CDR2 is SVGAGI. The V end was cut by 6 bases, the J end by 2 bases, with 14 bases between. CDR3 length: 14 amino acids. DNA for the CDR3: TGTGCCAGCAGGACCCTAGATTACCCCTACGAGCAGTACTTC. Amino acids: CASRTLDYPYEQYF.

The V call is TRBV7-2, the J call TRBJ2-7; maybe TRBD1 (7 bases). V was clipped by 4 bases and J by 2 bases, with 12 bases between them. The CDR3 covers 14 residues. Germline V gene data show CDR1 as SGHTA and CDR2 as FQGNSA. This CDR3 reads CASSSGGSPYEQYF. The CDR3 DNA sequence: TGTGCCAGCAGCTCAGGGGGGTCCCCCTACGAGCAGTACTTC.

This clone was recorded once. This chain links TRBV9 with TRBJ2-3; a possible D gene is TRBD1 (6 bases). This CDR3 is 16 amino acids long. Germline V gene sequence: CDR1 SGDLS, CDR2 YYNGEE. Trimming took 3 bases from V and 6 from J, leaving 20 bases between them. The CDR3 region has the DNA TGTGCCAGCAGCGGTCGTGGGGGCCAGGGCTGGGATACGCAGTATTTT. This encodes CASSGRGGQGWDTQYF.

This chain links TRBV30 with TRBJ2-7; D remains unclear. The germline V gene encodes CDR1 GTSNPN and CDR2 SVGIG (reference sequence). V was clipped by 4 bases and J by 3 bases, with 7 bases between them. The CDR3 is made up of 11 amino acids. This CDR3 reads CAWTTHYEQYF. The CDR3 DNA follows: TGTGCCTGGACTACACACTACGAGCAGTACTTC.

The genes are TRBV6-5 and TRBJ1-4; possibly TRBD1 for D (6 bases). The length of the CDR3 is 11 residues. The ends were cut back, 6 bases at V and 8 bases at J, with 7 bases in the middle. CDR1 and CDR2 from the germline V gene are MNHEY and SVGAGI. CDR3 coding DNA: TGTGCCAGCAGACAGGGCGAAAAACTGTTTTTT. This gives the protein CASRQGEKLFF.

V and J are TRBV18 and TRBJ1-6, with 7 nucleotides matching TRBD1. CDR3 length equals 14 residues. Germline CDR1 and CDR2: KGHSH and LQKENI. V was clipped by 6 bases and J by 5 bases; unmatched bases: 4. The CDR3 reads CASSSGTDNSPLHF. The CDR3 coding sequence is TGTGCCAGCTCGTCCGGGACAGATAATTCACCCCTCCACTTT.

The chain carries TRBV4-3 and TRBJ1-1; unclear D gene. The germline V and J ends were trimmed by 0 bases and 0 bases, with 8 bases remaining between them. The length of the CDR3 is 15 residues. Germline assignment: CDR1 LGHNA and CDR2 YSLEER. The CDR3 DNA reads TGCGCCAGCAGCCAAGATCCAGTTATGAACACTGAAGCTTTCTTT. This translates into CASSQDPVMNTEAFF.

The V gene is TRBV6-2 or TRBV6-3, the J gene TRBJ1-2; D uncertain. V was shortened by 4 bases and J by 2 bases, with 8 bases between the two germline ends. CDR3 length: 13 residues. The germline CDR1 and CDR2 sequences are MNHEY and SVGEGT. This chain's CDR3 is CASSFPGNYGYTF. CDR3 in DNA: TGTGCCAGCAGTTTTCCGGGCAACTATGGCTACACCTTC.